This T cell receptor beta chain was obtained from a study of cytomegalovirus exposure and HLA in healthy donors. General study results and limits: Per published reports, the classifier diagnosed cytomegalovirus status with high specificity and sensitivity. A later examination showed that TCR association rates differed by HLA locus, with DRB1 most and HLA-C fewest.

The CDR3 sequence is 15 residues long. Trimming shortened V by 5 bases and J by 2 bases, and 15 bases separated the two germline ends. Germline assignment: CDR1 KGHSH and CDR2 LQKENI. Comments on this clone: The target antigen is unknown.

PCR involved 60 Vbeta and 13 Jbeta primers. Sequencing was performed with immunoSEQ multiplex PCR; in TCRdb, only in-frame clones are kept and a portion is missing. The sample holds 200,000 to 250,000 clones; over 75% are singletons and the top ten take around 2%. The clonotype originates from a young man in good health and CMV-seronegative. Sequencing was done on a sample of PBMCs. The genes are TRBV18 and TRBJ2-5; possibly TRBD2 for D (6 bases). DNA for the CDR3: TGTGCCAGCTCAAGGTTAGCGGTGACACAAGAGACCCAGTACTTC. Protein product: CASSRLAVTQETQYF.